This TCR beta chain was recovered during a study of T cells after yellow fever vaccination. On the study more broadly: Where fractions had low cell numbers, libraries were prepared from them with the SMART-Seq v4 Ultra Low Input RNA kit.

CDR1 and CDR2 (germline): SEHNR, FQNEAQ (reference sequence). The CDR3 totals 11 residues. Trimming removed 8 bases from V and 3 bases from J, with 7 bases in between. TCRdb re-called the 5' RACE reads through MiXCR, storing one row per CDR3 protein. The sample lists about 170,000 distinct CDR3 sequences; about 6% were seen once. This clonotype has ten or more counts. Antigen specificity is unknown. Study results and limitations: Shared CD4/CD8 clonotypes were a small share, likely from convergent recombination. A weaker secondary response peaked on day 5, the primary on day 15.

The chain links TRBV7-9 to TRBJ1-1; D remains unclear. Sequences were derived from CD4+ T cells sorted from PBMCs, sampled on the day of the first yellow fever vaccination. The TCR originated in a young man who received the YFV17D yellow fever vaccine. CDR3 DNA: TGTGCCAGCCGTGGATACACTGAAGCTTTCTTT. Translated, it gives CASRGYTEAFF.